Below, 22 T cell receptor beta chains from the same sample are listed, as sequenced in a study of OX40 agonist ivuxolimab in advanced cancers. TCRdb's copy holds only in-frame clones and misses some; the assay was immunoSEQ multiplex PCR. The sample lists about 79,000 clones, about 90% occurring once. The source material was CD4+ or CD8+ T cells sorted from blood, sampled in a trial of the OX40 agonist ivuxolimab. These receptors were obtained from an adult with an advanced solid tumor such as melanoma, head and neck, liver or kidney cancer.

Only one count was recorded for this clone. The chain employs TRBV5-1 and TRBJ2-3, with D possibly being TRBD2 (6 bases). CDR1 is SGHRS, CDR2 YFSETQ, per germline. This CDR3 is built from 15 residues. The V and J ends lost 0 bases and 2 bases respectively, with 10 bases between them. CDR3 amino acids: CASSLARTITDTQYF. CDR3 DNA sequence: TGCGCCAGCAGCTTGGCTAGGACTATCACAGATACGCAGTATTTT.

The chain combines TRBV9 with TRBJ2-5; 10 bases align to TRBD1. Germline V gene data show CDR1 as SGDLS and CDR2 as YYNGEE. Trimming at V came to 4 bases and at J to 0 bases, leaving 6 bases not matched to a gene. The CDR3 length is 16 residues. CDR3 in DNA: TGTGCCAGCAGCACACCGGGACAGGGGAACCAAGAGACCCAGTACTTC. Translating it yields CASSTPGQGNQETQYF.

The chain is built from TRBV14 and TRBJ1-4; D is unresolved. This CDR3 has 14 residues. The germline V gene has CDR1 SGHDN and CDR2 FVKESK. V lost 3 bases, J lost 8 bases, and 13 bases lay in between. The DNA for the CDR3 is TGTGCCAGCAGCCATTCTACGAGACGGGAAAAACTGTTTTTT. The encoded protein is CASSHSTRREKLFF.

The J gene is TRBJ2-3, the V gene TRBV9, with 8 bases identical to TRBD2. With V trimmed by 4 bases and J by 5 bases, 12 bases remained unmatched. The germline V gene has CDR1 SGDLS and CDR2 YYNGEE. This CDR3 is 16 amino acids long. CDR3 sequence (DNA): TGTGCCAGCAGCCGGGCCGATAGCGGGATAGGAGATACGCAGTATTTT. It specifies CASSRADSGIGDTQYF.

J is TRBJ1-1 and V is TRBV27; 9 bases map to TRBD1. Per germline, CDR1 MNHEY and CDR2 SMNVEV (reference sequence). CDR3 length: 15 amino acids. The V and J ends lost 1 base and 4 bases, in that order; junction bases with no gene match: 4. CDR3 sequence (DNA): TGTGCCAGCAGTTTATGGACAGGGGTGGGCACTGAAGCTTTCTTT. It codes for CASSLWTGVGTEAFF.

This chain uses TRBV5-6 with TRBJ2-5; the D gene is possibly TRBD2 (6 bases). Trimming removed 0 bases from V and 7 bases from J, with 19 bases in between. Germline V CDR1 and CDR2: SGHDT, YYEEEE. This CDR3 is 16 amino acids long. This chain's CDR3 is CASSLVGGNYEGTQYF. The DNA of the CDR3 is TGTGCCAGCAGCTTGGTCGGCGGGAACTACGAGGGGACCCAGTACTTC.

The CDR3 here is CASSLTAAIGQGAGEQYF. The CDR3 DNA is TGTGCCAGCAGCTTAACGGCGGCCATAGGACAGGGGGCCGGCGAGCAGTACTTC. The rearrangement links TRBV7-6 to TRBJ2-7; 11 bases align to TRBD1. The V and J ends lost 2 bases and 6 bases, in that order; junction bases with no gene match: 15. The CDR3 consists of 18 residues. Per the germline V gene, CDR1 is SGHVS and CDR2 is FNYEAQ. Full variable domain (outside the CDR3, taken from reference TRBV7-6 and TRBJ2-7): GAGVSQSPRYKVTKRGQDVALRCDPISGHVSLYWYRQALGQGPEFLTYFNYEAQQDKSGLPNDRFSAERPEGSISTLTIQRTEQRDSAMYRCASSLTAAIGQGAGEQYFGPGTRLTVT.

The V gene is TRBV27, the J gene TRBJ2-2; 7 positions agree with TRBD1. Germline V gives CDR1 MNHEY, CDR2 SMNVEV (reference sequence). The CDR3 covers 13 residues. J gave up 6 bases and V 5 bases, and 3 bases lay outside the gene matches. The CDR3 loop reads CASSRQGAGELFF. The CDR3 bases are TGTGCCAGCAGTCGACAGGGAGCCGGGGAGCTGTTTTTT.

The rearrangement joins TRBV7-3 to TRBJ2-3; TRBD2 aligns across 7 bases. Trimming at V came to 2 bases and at J to 1 base, leaving 6 bases not matched to a gene. CDR1 and CDR2 from the germline V gene are SGHTA and FQGTGA. The CDR3 length is 16 residues. The CDR3 bases are TGTGCCAGCAGCTTACAGCGGGACTATCGCACAGATACGCAGTATTTT. It yields the protein CASSLQRDYRTDTQYF.

V usage is TRBV5-1 and J usage is TRBJ2-2; no clear D. The V gene lost 4 bases and the J gene lost 13 bases, with 11 bases spanning the gap. The germline V gene encodes CDR1 SGHRS and CDR2 YFSETQ. The CDR3 sequence is 11 residues long. The CDR3: CASSRWGPLFF. In DNA, the CDR3 is TGCGCCAGCAGCCGTTGGGGTCCGCTGTTTTTT. Full variable domain (remainder filled in from reference TRBV5-1 and TRBJ2-2): KAGVTQTPRYLIKTRGQQVTLSCSPISGHRSVSWYQQTPGQGLQFLFEYFSETQRNKGNFPGRFSGRQFSNSRSEMNVSTLELGDSALYLCASSRWGPLFFGEGSRLTVL.

V usage is TRBV7-9 and J usage is TRBJ2-3; no reliable D call. Trimming stripped 5 bases from V and 2 bases from J, with 5 bases between. Germline V CDR1 and CDR2: SEHNR, FQNEAQ (reference sequence). This CDR3 has 12 amino acids. The CDR3 bases are TGTGCCAGCAGCACTACCACAGATACGCAGTATTTT. As protein: CASSTTTDTQYF.

The chain employs TRBV11-3 and TRBJ2-1; TRBD1 matches at 7 bases. V lost 4 bases, J lost 9 bases, and 12 bases stayed unmatched. The CDR3 is 15 residues long. From germline, CDR1 is SGHNT and CDR2 YENEEA. CDR3 nucleotides: TGTGCCAGCAGCTATTCACCCACAGGGGAAGCTGAGCAGTTCTTC. This translates into CASSYSPTGEAEQFF.

The rearrangement links TRBV2 to TRBJ2-7; D unclear. CDR1 is SNHLY and CDR2 is FYNNEI in the germline V gene. The CDR3 sequence is 17 residues long. V lost 4 bases, J lost 3 bases, and 22 bases lay in between. The CDR3 nucleotides are TGTGCCAGCAGTGTCGCGGCAGAGCACTCGTGGGGCTACGAGCAGTACTTC. This sequence encodes CASSVAAEHSWGYEQYF.

The J gene is TRBJ2-1, the V gene TRBV7-2, with D maybe TRBD2 (5 bases). The V end lost 4 bases, the J end lost 4 bases, and 23 bases lay between the germline ends. The CDR3 has 18 amino acids. The germline gives CDR1 SGHTA, CDR2 FQGNSA. The CDR3 sequence: CASSWRFARGGEYNEQFF. The CDR3 DNA follows: TGTGCCAGCAGCTGGCGATTCGCTAGAGGTGGGGAGTACAATGAGCAGTTCTTC.

The gene calls are TRBV5-6 and TRBJ2-5, with 8 bases fitting TRBD1. Germline V gives CDR1 SGHDT, CDR2 YYEEEE. The junction had 6 bases not matched to a gene; V was cut back by 1 base and J by 4 bases. CDR3 length: 15 amino acids. DNA for the CDR3: TGTGCCAGCAGCTTGTTTGACAGGGGATTAGAGACCCAGTACTTC. It is translated as CASSLFDRGLETQYF.

The chain links TRBV5-1 to TRBJ2-1, with 9 bases fitting TRBD2. The V gene end was trimmed by 1 base and the J gene end by 14 bases; junction bases not matched to a gene: 7. The CDR3 has 13 residues. Germline CDR1 reads SGHRS; CDR2 reads YFSETQ. The CDR3 sequence is CASSLFSGSSEFF. DNA of the CDR3: TGCGCCAGCAGCTTGTTTAGCGGGAGTTCTGAGTTCTTC.

The rearrangement joins TRBV19 to TRBJ1-4, with D perhaps TRBD1 (5 bases). Per the germline V gene, CDR1 is LNHDA and CDR2 is SQIVND (reference sequence). V dropped 0 bases and J dropped 6 bases, with 17 bases sitting between them. This CDR3 comprises 17 residues. The CDR3 coding sequence is TGTGCCAGTAGTATAGATAGGTTGGGGCGCGACGATGAAAAACTGTTTTTT. This codes for CASSIDRLGRDDEKLFF. Variable domain in full (rest from reference TRBV19 and TRBJ1-4): DGGITQSPKYLFRKEGQNVTLSCEQNLNHDAMYWYRQDPGQGLRLIYYSQIVNDFQKGDIAEGYSVSREKKESFPLTVTSAQKNPTAFYLCASSIDRLGRDDEKLFFGSGTQLSVL.

The chain couples TRBV19 to TRBJ2-3; D tentatively reads TRBD1 or TRBD2 (6 bases each). V lost 3 bases to trimming and J lost 5 bases, with 9 bases between them. Per the germline V gene, CDR1 is LNHDA and CDR2 is SQIVND (reference sequence). The CDR3 contains 13 residues. The CDR3 region has the DNA TGTGCCAGTAGTATCGGAGGGGGAGATACGCAGTATTTT. This encodes CASSIGGGDTQYF.

The chain is built from TRBV6-1 and TRBJ2-7, with TRBD1 matching 9 bases. Germline assignment: CDR1 MNHNS and CDR2 SASEGT. This CDR3 has 14 residues. V dropped 10 bases and J dropped 2; count of bases not matched to a gene: 9. CDR3 sequence: CATTKQGATYEQYF. CDR3 sequence (DNA): TGTGCCACCACAAAACAGGGGGCCACCTACGAGCAGTACTTC.

The chain is built from TRBV7-8 and TRBJ2-1, with TRBD1 matching over 7 bases. The CDR3 is 14 residues long. With 3 bases clipped from V and 15 bases from J, the junction kept 14 bases outside the gene matches. CDR1 and CDR2 from the germline V gene are SGHVS and FQNEAQ. The CDR3 nucleotides are TGTGCCAGCAGCTTCGGGACAGACACTCCCAAGGGGTTCTTC. Its protein is CASSFGTDTPKGFF.

Details on this clone: One end of the junction does not line up with germline, which may come from a read error. The genes are TRBV5-1 and TRBJ2-7; 8 positions match TRBD2. CDR1 is SGHRS, CDR2 YFSETQ, per germline. This CDR3 contains 15 residues. The CDR3: CASSRTSGGPYEQYF. The CDR3 bases are TGTGCCAGCAGCCGAACCAGCGGGGGACCCTACGAGCAGTACTTC. Filled out from reference TRBV5-1 and TRBJ2-7, the complete variable domain reads KAGVTQTPRYLIKTRGQQVTLSCSPISGHRSVSWYQQTPGQGLQFLFEYFSETQRNKGNFPGRFSGRQFSNSRSEMNVSTLELGDSALYLCASSRTSGGPYEQYFGPGTRLTVT.

Regarding this clone: At one boundary the junction diverges from the germline segment, which might be a read error. The chain is built from TRBV9 and TRBJ2-1, with D perhaps matching TRBD1 (6 bases). Germline values: CDR1 SGDLS, CDR2 YYNGEE. This CDR3 is built from 15 residues. The DNA for the CDR3 is TGTGCCAGCAGCGTAGAGGGCAGGGGATTCGATGAGCTGTTCTTC. Its protein product is CASSVEGRGFDELFF.